Sequencing of this T cell receptor beta chain was carried out in a study of tumor-infiltrating lymphocytes in primary liver carcinoma. Study at large: Tumor staging was T1-T3 N0M0; sizes spanned roughly 4 to 11 cm across. Whole-study results and caveats: Whereas tumor region pairs overlapped more, tumor-adjacent and tumor-blood pairs overlapped less. The 250 largest clones made up significantly more of tumor than blood repertoires (p = 0.039).

From 500 ng total RNA, TCR beta cDNA was generated with a primer in the constant region. It was through three nested multiplex PCR rounds of slightly modified ARM-PCR that TCR beta libraries arose. TRBV1-TRBV30 forward primers paired with a C-beta reverse primer drove the first two PCR rounds, about 9 cycles each. A single record per CDR3 protein comes from TCRdb applying MiXCR to the multiplex PCR reads. The sample records 55,000 to 65,000 distinct CDR3 sequences, less than 75% being singletons. Germline V CDR1 and CDR2: SGHAT, FQDESV (reference sequence). The V gene lost 1 base and the J gene lost 1 base, with 10 bases spanning the gap. The CDR3 consists of 15 residues. DNA and RNA were both co-extracted from about 19-30 mg of bulk tissue that had not been sorted. Patients in the cohort were treatment-naive and living with chronic HBV infection. On this clonotype: Antigen specificity is unknown.

The receptor was derived from a man in his forties with primary liver carcinoma and hepatitis B virus infection. Sequencing was performed on liver tumor tissue from sampling region 2. Indicated subset: tumor region T2, inferior pole. The V gene is TRBV11-1, the J gene TRBJ2-5, with D uncertain. In DNA, the CDR3 is TGTGCCAGCAGCTTAGGGGCGAGGCCCCAAGAGACCCAGTACTTC. Translating gives CASSLGARPQETQYF.